This section outlines one T cell receptor (beta chain) sequence together with its context. The data belong to a study of CD8 T cells in Susac syndrome. With random hexamers, roughly 0.5 to 1 ug RNA was reverse transcribed. TCRdb ran MiXCR on the immunoSEQ multiplex PCR reads and lists one entry per CDR3 protein. The sample consists of roughly 180,000 distinct CDR3 sequences, less than 95% of them appearing once. Germline-derived CDR1 and CDR2 are LGHNA and YSLEER. V lost 2 bases and J lost 4; bases outside the gene matches: 5. CDR3 size: 16 residues. This clonotype originated in a human donor in good health. This chain connects TRBV4-3 to TRBJ2-7; 13 bases agree with TRBD2. Material: CD4+ T cells from PBMCs. In nucleotides, the CDR3 is TGCGCCAGCAGCCAATCCGGACTAGCGGGAGTTTACGAGCAGTACTTC. Translating it yields CASSQSGLAGVYEQYF.